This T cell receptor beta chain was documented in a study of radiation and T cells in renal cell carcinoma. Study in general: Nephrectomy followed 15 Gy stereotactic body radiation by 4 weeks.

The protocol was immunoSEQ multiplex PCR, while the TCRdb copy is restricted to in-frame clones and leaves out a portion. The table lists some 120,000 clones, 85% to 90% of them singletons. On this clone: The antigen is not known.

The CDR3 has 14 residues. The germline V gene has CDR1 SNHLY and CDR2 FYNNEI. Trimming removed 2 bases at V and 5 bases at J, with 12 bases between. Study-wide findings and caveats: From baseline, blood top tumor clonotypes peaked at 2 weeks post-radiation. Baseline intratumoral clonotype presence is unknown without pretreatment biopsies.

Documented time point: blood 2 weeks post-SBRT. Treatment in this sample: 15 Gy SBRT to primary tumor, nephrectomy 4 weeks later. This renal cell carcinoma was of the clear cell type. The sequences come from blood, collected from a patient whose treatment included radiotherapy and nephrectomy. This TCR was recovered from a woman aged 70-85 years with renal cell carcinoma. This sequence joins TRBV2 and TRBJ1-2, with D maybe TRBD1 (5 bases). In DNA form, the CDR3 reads TGTGCCAGCAGTGAAACCGGGGGGGTTTATGGCTACACCTTC. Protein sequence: CASSETGGVYGYTF.